This T cell receptor (beta chain) was documented in a study of cytomegalovirus exposure and HLA in healthy donors. Study information: In an early release, HLA-typed donors contributed tens of millions of unique TCR sequences. Whole-study results and caveats: A later analysis showed TCR association rates differing by HLA locus, peaking at DRB1 and lowest at HLA-C. Looking again later, the authors saw that most CMV-associated TCR beta chains seemed HLA-restricted.

A note on this clone: What it binds is unknown.

With 60 Vbeta and 13 Jbeta primers, the PCR was carried out. The method was immunoSEQ multiplex PCR; TCRdb's version includes in-frame clones alone and lacks a portion of them. The repertoire holds roughly 99,000 clones, with about 74% as singletons. The sequence was collected from a male donor in good health and CMV-seronegative. Sequencing was done on a sample of PBMCs.

CDR3 in DNA: TGTGCCAGCAGCGTAGATACAGGGGGGCACTATGGCTACACCTTC. Encoded protein: CASSVDTGGHYGYTF. The chain has TRBV9 and TRBJ1-2; 8 bases line up with TRBD1. V lost 0 bases, J lost 3 bases, and 4 bases stayed unmatched. CDR1 and CDR2 from the germline V gene are SGDLS and YYNGEE. CDR3 length equals 15 residues.